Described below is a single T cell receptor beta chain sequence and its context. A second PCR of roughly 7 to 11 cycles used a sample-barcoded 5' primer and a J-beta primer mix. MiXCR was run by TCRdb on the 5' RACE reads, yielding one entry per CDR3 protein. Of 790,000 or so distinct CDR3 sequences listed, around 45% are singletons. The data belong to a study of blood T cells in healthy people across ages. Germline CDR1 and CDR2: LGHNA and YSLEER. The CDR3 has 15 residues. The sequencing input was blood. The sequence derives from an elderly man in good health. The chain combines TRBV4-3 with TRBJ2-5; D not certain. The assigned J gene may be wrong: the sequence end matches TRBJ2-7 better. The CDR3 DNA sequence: TGCGCCAGCAGCCAAGTAGGTCATCTCGCGCACGAGCAGTACTTC. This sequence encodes CASSQVGHLAHEQYF.